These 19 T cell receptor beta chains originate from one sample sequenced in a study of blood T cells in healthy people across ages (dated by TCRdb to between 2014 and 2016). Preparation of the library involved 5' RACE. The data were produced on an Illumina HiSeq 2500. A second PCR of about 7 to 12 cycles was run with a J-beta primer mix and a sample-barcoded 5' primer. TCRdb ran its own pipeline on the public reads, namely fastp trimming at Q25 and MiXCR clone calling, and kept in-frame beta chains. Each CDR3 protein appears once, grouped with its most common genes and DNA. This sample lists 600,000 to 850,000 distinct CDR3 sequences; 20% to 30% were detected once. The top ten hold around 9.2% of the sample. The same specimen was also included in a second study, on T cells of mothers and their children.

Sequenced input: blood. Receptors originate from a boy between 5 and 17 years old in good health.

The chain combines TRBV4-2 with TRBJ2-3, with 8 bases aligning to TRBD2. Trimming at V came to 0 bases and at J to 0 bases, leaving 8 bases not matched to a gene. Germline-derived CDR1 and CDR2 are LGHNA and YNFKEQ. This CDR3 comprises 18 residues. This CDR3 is CASSQDPSGGLSTDTQYF. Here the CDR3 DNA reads TGTGCCAGCAGCCAAGATCCGAGCGGGGGCCTAAGCACAGATACGCAGTATTTT.

CDR3 coding DNA: TGCAGTGCTAAAGGGACCTATGAAGCTTTCTTT. Translation: CSAKGTYEAFF. The chain uses TRBV20-1 and TRBJ1-1; D is perhaps TRBD1 (5 bases). In germline, CDR1 is DFQATT, CDR2 SNEGSKA (reference sequence). Trimming took off 4 bases at V and 7 bases at J, with 10 bases between the two ends. This CDR3 region has 11 residues.

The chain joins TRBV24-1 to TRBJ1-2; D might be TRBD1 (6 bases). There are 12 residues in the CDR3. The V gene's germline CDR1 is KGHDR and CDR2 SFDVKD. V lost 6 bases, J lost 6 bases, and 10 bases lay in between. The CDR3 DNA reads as TGTGCCACCAGTTCGGGGGCTGATGGCTACACCTTC. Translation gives CATSSGADGYTF.

The CDR3: CSVEFPSRNEQFF. The CDR3 coding sequence is TGCAGCGTTGAGTTCCCTAGCCGGAATGAGCAGTTCTTC. The chain combines TRBV29-1 with TRBJ2-1; D possibly corresponds to TRBD2 (5 bases). The CDR3 spans 13 residues. Germline V lookup: CDR1 SQVTM, CDR2 ANQGSEA. The V and J ends lost 3 bases and 7 bases respectively, with 13 bases between them.

The CDR3 is CASRRGGQSGELFF. The CDR3 DNA reads as TGTGCCAGCAGACGGGGAGGACAGAGCGGGGAGCTGTTTTTT. The V gene is TRBV6-2 or TRBV6-3, the J gene TRBJ2-2; D assignment may be TRBD1 or TRBD2 (6 bases each). Trimming took off 6 bases at V and 7 bases at J, with 15 bases between the two ends. Germline CDR1 is MNHEY and CDR2 is SVGEGT. The CDR3 is 14 residues long.

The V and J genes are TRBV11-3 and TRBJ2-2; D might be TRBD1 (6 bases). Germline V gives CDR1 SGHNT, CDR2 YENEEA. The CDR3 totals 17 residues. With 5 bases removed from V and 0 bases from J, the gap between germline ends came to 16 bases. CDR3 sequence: CASSPRGRGPNTGELFF. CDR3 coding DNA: TGTGCCAGCAGCCCCCGGGGCAGGGGCCCGAACACCGGGGAGCTGTTTTTT.

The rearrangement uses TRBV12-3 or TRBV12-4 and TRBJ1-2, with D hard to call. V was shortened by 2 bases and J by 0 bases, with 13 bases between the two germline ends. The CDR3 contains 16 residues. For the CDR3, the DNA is TGTGCCAGCAGTTTATATCTTAACCTAGCTAACTATGGCTACACCTTC. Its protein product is CASSLYLNLANYGYTF.

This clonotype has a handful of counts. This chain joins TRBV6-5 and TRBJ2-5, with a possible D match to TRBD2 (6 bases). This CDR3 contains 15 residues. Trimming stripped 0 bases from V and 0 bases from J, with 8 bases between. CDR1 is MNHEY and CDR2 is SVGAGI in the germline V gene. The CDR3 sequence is CASSYSGGNQETQYF. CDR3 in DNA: TGTGCCAGCAGTTACTCTGGGGGGAACCAAGAGACCCAGTACTTC.

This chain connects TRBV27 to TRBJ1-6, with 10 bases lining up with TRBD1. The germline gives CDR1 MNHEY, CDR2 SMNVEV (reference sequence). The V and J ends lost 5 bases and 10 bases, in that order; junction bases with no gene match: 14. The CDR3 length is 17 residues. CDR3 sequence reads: CASSIGATGGLWSPLHF. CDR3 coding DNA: TGTGCCAGCAGTATAGGGGCGACAGGGGGCCTTTGGTCACCCCTCCACTTT.

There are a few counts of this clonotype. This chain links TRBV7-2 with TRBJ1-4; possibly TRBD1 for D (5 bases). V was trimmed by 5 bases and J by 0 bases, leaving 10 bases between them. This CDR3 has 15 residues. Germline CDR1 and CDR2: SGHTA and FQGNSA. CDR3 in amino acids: CASSRLGATNEKLFF. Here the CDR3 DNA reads TGTGCCAGCAGCCGCTTGGGGGCAACTAATGAAAAACTGTTTTTT.

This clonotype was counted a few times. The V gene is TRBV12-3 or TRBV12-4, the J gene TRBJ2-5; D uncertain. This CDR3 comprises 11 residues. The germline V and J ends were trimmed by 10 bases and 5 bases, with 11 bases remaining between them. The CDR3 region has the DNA TGTGCCATATCGAGTGGGGAGACCCAGTACTTC. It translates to CAISSGETQYF.

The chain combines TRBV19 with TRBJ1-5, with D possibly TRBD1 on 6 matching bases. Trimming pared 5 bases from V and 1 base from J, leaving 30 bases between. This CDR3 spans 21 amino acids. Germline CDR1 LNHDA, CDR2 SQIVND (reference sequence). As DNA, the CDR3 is TGTGCCAGTAGTCCCCTCACTCCTACAGGGTTAGGTTTTGTGAGCAATCAGCCCCAGCATTTT. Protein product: CASSPLTPTGLGFVSNQPQHF.

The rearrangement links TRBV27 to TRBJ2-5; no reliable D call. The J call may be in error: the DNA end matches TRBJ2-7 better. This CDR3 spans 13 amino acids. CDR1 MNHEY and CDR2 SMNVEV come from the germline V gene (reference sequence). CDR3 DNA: TGTGCCAGCAAACAGAGGAACTCCTACGAGCAGTACTTC. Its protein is CASKQRNSYEQYF.

The CDR3, as DNA: TGTGCCAGCACCCGGTCGGGTTGGCCCCAGCATTTT. Its protein product is CASTRSGWPQHF. The V gene is TRBV7-9, the J gene TRBJ1-5; D is ambiguous. This CDR3 region has 12 residues. V gave up 7 bases and J gave up 9 bases, with 13 bases separating them. Germline V gene data show CDR1 as SEHNR and CDR2 as FQNEAQ (reference sequence).

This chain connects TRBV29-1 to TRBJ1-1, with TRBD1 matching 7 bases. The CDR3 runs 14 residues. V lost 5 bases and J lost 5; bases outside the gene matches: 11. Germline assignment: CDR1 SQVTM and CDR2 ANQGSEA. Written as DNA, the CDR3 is TGCAGCGTTCAGGGACAGCCGCAGGTTACTGAAGCTTTCTTT. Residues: CSVQGQPQVTEAFF.

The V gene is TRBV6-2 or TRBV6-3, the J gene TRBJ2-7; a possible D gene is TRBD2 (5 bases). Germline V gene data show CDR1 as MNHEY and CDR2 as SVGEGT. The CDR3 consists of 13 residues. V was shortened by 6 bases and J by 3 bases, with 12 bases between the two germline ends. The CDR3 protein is CASSGNEGYEQYF. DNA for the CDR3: TGTGCCAGCAGCGGTAATGAGGGCTACGAGCAGTACTTC.

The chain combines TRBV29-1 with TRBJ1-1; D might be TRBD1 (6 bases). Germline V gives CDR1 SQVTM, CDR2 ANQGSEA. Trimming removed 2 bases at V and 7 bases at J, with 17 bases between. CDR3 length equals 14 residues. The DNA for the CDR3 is TGCAGCGTTGAATCCCACAGGGTAAAGGGTGAAGCTTTCTTT. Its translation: CSVESHRVKGEAFF.

The chain's CDR3 is CATSRENTEAFF. The CDR3 bases are TGTGCCACCAGCAGGGAGAACACTGAAGCTTTCTTT. The V and J genes are TRBV15 and TRBJ1-1; no clear D. This CDR3 has 12 residues. V lost 3 bases, J lost 1 base, and 3 bases lay in between. Germline values: CDR1 LNHNV, CDR2 YYDKDF (reference sequence). Together with reference TRBV15 and TRBJ1-1, the CDR3 gives the full variable domain: DAMVIQNPRYQVTQFGKPVTLSCSQTLNHNVMYWYQQKSSQAPKLLFHYYDKDFNNEADTPDNFQSRRPNTSFCFLDIRSPGLGDTAMYLCATSRENTEAFFGQGTRLTVV.

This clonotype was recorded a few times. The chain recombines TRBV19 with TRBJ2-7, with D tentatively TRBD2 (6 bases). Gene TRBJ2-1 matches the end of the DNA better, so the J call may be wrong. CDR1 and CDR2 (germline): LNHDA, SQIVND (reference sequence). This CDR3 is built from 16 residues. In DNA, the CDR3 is TGTGCCAGTAGTATCGAATCTAGCGCTCCGTGGATTGAGCAGTTCTTC. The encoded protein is CASSIESSAPWIEQFF.